The sequence of this TCR beta chain was determined in a study of cytomegalovirus exposure and HLA in healthy donors. Study-level results: There were several of the most significant clusters that appeared linked to common viral pathogens in a later analysis. It was reportedly the case that the classifier diagnosed cytomegalovirus status with high specificity and sensitivity.

The study ran its PCR with 60 Vbeta and 13 Jbeta primers. The method was immunoSEQ multiplex PCR; TCRdb's version includes in-frame clones alone and lacks a portion of them. Of roughly 98,000 clones listed, 65% to 80% are singletons. Worth noting for this clone: Its antigen is undetermined.

The germline V gene has CDR1 MNHEY and CDR2 SVGAGI. This CDR3 is 15 amino acids long. The V gene end was trimmed by 2 bases and the J gene end by 3 bases; junction bases not matched to a gene: 5. The TCR sequence derives from a woman between 65 and 79 years old in good health and CMV-seropositive. V is TRBV6-5 and J is TRBJ2-3, with 7 bases lining up with TRBD2. Sequencing used PBMCs. The DNA of the CDR3 is TGTGCCAGCAGTTACGGGGGGGGTAGGACAGATACGCAGTATTTT. Translated: CASSYGGGRTDTQYF.